A single sample gave rise to the 11 T cell receptor beta chains below, sequenced in a study of T cells after yellow fever vaccination. TCRdb re-called the 5' RACE reads with MiXCR, one entry per CDR3 protein. The sample carries some 500,000 distinct CDR3 sequences, approximately 13% recorded once. This sample comprised PBMCs, obtained on the day of the yellow fever booster vaccination. The receptors were sampled from a man younger than 40 who received the YFV17D yellow fever vaccine.

In its sample, this clonotype was seen a few times. This chain uses TRBV12-3 or TRBV12-4 with TRBJ2-2; maybe TRBD1 (5 bases). V lost 5 bases and J 4 bases, leaving 11 bases between the germline ends. The CDR3 loop spans 14 amino acids. The CDR3 DNA follows: TGTGCCAGCAGTCACCTTCAGGGCACCGGGGAGCTGTTTTTT. It encodes CASSHLQGTGELFF.

This clonotype was counted only a few times. This rearrangement joins TRBV6-5 to TRBJ2-2; D ambiguous. This CDR3 comprises 17 residues. V lost 7 bases, J lost 0 bases, and 18 bases lay in between. The germline V gene encodes CDR1 MNHEY and CDR2 SVGAGI. The DNA of the CDR3 is TGTGCCAGCACTCTTGCAGGCTCTGGTACGAACACCGGGGAGCTGTTTTTT. It specifies CASTLAGSGTNTGELFF.

There are a few counts of this clonotype. The chain combines TRBV20-1 with TRBJ2-2; D remains ambiguous. Germline CDR1 DFQATT, CDR2 SNEGSKA (reference sequence). This CDR3 has 11 amino acids. V dropped 6 bases and J dropped 7 bases, with 9 bases sitting between them. DNA for the CDR3: TGCAGTGCCCCGATGGGCGGGGAGCTGTTTTTT. Encoded protein: CSAPMGGELFF.

This chain links TRBV10-3 with TRBJ2-5; unclear D gene. V was shortened by 9 bases and J by 1 base, with 12 bases between the two germline ends. Germline-derived CDR1 and CDR2 are ENHRY and SYGVKD. The CDR3 consists of 13 residues. The CDR3 reads CAIKSEAQETQYF. CDR3 in DNA: TGTGCCATAAAAAGCGAGGCCCAAGAGACCCAGTACTTC.

This chain links TRBV20-1 with TRBJ1-1; D is unresolved. The V gene lost 1 base and the J gene lost 4 bases, with 13 bases spanning the gap. CDR3 length: 14 residues. Germline CDR1 DFQATT, CDR2 SNEGSKA (reference sequence). CDR3 in amino acids: CSARGRTDLTEAFF. The CDR3 bases are TGCAGTGCTAGAGGCAGGACGGACCTCACTGAAGCTTTCTTT.

This clonotype showed up just a few times. This chain links TRBV7-3 with TRBJ2-3; 9 bases align to TRBD2. The length of the CDR3 is 15 residues. Germline assignment: CDR1 SGHTA and CDR2 FQGTGA. J lost 5 bases, V lost 5 bases, and 8 bases had no gene match. The CDR3 DNA is TGTGCCAGCAGCCTTAGCGGGAGCAGGGGAGATACGCAGTATTTT. Residues: CASSLSGSRGDTQYF.

The V call is TRBV12-3 or TRBV12-4, the J call TRBJ1-2; possible D gene TRBD1, 5 bases. The CDR3 has 14 residues. V gave up 6 bases and J gave up 2 bases, with 13 bases separating them. This CDR3 is CASSQWDLNYGYTF. DNA for the CDR3: TGTGCCAGCAGCCAATGGGACTTAAACTATGGCTACACCTTC.

The genes are TRBV27 and TRBJ2-5, with D perhaps TRBD1 (5 bases). Germline CDR1 is MNHEY and CDR2 is SMNVEV (reference sequence). The CDR3 runs to 13 residues. Trimming shortened V by 5 bases and J by 7 bases, and 14 bases separated the two germline ends. The CDR3, as DNA: TGTGCCAGCAGTCCCGCAGGGTCGGCGACCCAGTACTTC. Protein: CASSPAGSATQYF.

This clonotype has a handful of counts. The V call is TRBV7-9, the J call TRBJ2-7; D gene ambiguous. Looked up from germline, CDR1 is SEHNR and CDR2 is FQNEAQ (reference sequence). The CDR3 has 14 amino acids. V was pared by 1 base and J by 6 bases, with 13 bases between. CDR3 nucleotide sequence: TGTGCCAGCAGCTTAGTCGGATGGAGCTTCGAGCAGTACTTC. The encoded protein is CASSLVGWSFEQYF. Drawing the rest from reference TRBV7-9 and TRBJ2-7, the complete variable domain is DTGVSQNPRHKITKRGQNVTFRCDPISEHNRLYWYRQTLGQGPEFLTYFQNEAQLEKSRLLSDRFSAERPKGSFSTLEIQRTEQGDSAMYLCASSLVGWSFEQYFGPGTRLTVT.

The chain carries TRBV12-3 or TRBV12-4 and TRBJ1-2; a possible D gene is TRBD1 (5 bases). CDR3 length: 13 amino acids. Trimming took off 10 bases at V and 1 base at J, with 13 bases between the two ends. The CDR3 DNA follows: TGTGCCACAACGGAGGGGAATAACTATGGCTACACCTTC. Amino acids: CATTEGNNYGYTF.

The gene calls are TRBV7-2 and TRBJ2-3, with 10 nucleotides matching TRBD1. Germline V lookup: CDR1 SGHTA, CDR2 FQGNSA. This CDR3 comprises 15 residues. V shed 0 bases and J 6 bases; nucleotides not matched to a gene: 3. The chain's CDR3 is CASSLAGTGADTQYF. CDR3 sequence (DNA): TGTGCCAGCAGCTTAGCGGGGACAGGGGCGGATACGCAGTATTTT.